This T cell receptor beta chain was recorded in a study of response to subunit inactivated influenza vaccine. This CDR3 comprises 15 residues. Germline CDR1 reads MNHNS; CDR2 reads SASEGT. With 6 bases clipped from V and 2 bases from J, the junction kept 4 bases outside the gene matches. This clonotype was seen many times. The antigen remains undetermined. Findings and limits, study-wide: The authors suggested that few new T cells are recruited per seasonal influenza vaccination.

TCRdb re-analysed the RT-PCR reads in MiXCR, keeping a single row per CDR3 protein. This sample has approximately 290,000 distinct CDR3 sequences, with around 22% found just once. The origin of this receptor is a man aged 45-69 years who received an inactivated influenza vaccine. The sequenced sample was PBMCs from blood, obtained less than 22 months after vaccination. The V call is TRBV6-1, the J call TRBJ2-3; 11 bases align to TRBD2. Here the CDR3 reads CASSRLAGPTDTQYF. CDR3 bases: TGTGCCAGCAGCCGACTAGCGGGGCCCACAGATACGCAGTATTTT.